The 25 T cell receptor beta chains in this list originate from one sample, sequenced in a study of blood T cells in healthy people across ages. Using a J-beta primer mix together with a sample-barcoded 5' primer, a second PCR was run for about 7 to 12 cycles. TCRdb re-derived calls from the 5' RACE reads in MiXCR, one entry per CDR3 protein. The sample records roughly 1,000,000 distinct CDR3 sequences, roughly a quarter being singletons. The data were also submitted as part of a second study, on T cells of mothers and their children.

The sequenced sample was blood. Receptor source: a girl aged 2-10 years in good health.

The rearrangement links TRBV6-2 or TRBV6-3 to TRBJ1-1; D uncertain. V gave up 6 bases and J gave up 8 bases, with 10 bases separating them. There are 11 residues in the CDR3. The germline gives CDR1 MNHEY, CDR2 SVGEGT. The CDR3 loop is CASSHAMEAFF. The CDR3 DNA reads TGTGCCAGCAGCCATGCAATGGAAGCTTTCTTT.

This clonotype was counted only a few times. The chain recombines TRBV28 with TRBJ2-5; 14 bases are a match to TRBD2. Trimming removed 6 bases from V and 0 bases from J; junction bases left unmatched: 12. CDR1 is MDHEN, CDR2 SYDVKM, per germline. This CDR3 has 19 residues. CDR3 region: CASSRGTSGRREDQETQYF. DNA of the CDR3: TGTGCCAGCAGCCGAGGGACTAGCGGGAGAAGGGAGGACCAAGAGACCCAGTACTTC.

CDR3 in DNA: TGTGCCATCAGTGAGTCATCGGACACTGCCTACGAGCAGTACTTC. Its translation is CAISESSDTAYEQYF. The chain uses TRBV10-3 and TRBJ2-7; possibly TRBD1 for D (5 bases). The CDR3 covers 15 residues. V was trimmed by 0 bases and J by 2 bases, leaving 11 bases between them. The germline V gene encodes CDR1 ENHRY and CDR2 SYGVKD.

This chain links TRBV7-3 with TRBJ2-5; 7 positions match TRBD2. The DNA end favors TRBJ2-1, so the J call may be wrong. CDR1 and CDR2 (germline): SGHTA, FQGTGA. The CDR3 totals 14 residues. The DNA for the CDR3 is TGTGCCAGCAGCCCTCTCGGAACTAGCGATGAGCAGTTCTTC. This encodes CASSPLGTSDEQFF.

The sample holds a few counts of this clonotype. The chain uses TRBV20-1 and TRBJ2-7; the match to TRBD1 covers 7 bases. There are 11 residues in the CDR3. Germline V gene data show CDR1 as DFQATT and CDR2 as SNEGSKA (reference sequence). The V gene end was trimmed by 5 bases and the J gene end by 9 bases; junction bases not matched to a gene: 7. The CDR3 region is CSAQDRVGQYF. The CDR3 DNA reads as TGCAGTGCTCAAGACAGGGTAGGGCAGTACTTC.

A few counts support this clonotype. Germline and junction disagree at one end, which may indicate a read error. V and J are TRBV6-6 and TRBJ2-1, with a tentative D call TRBD1 (6 bases). Germline V gives CDR1 MNHNY, CDR2 SVGAGI (reference sequence). The CDR3 has 12 amino acids. CDR3 residues: CAGSPDSNEQFF. In DNA form, the CDR3 reads TGTGCCGGCAGCCCGGACAGCAATGAGCAGTTCTTC.

The gene calls are TRBV4-1 and TRBJ2-1, with 8 bases aligning to TRBD2. Germline V gives CDR1 MGHRA, CDR2 YSYEKL. The CDR3 has 16 amino acids. Trimming removed 10 bases from V and 7 bases from J; junction bases left unmatched: 18. The CDR3 sequence is CATVLKREPHNNEQFF. DNA for the CDR3: TGCGCCACCGTCCTTAAGCGGGAGCCGCACAATAATGAGCAGTTCTTC.

The chain carries TRBV29-1 and TRBJ2-5, with D perhaps matching TRBD2 (6 bases). The CDR3 is 12 residues long. From germline, CDR1 is SQVTM and CDR2 ANQGSEA. Trimming stripped 7 bases from V and 4 bases from J, with 13 bases between. CDR3 bases: TGCAGCGCCAACCTAGCGACAGAGACCCAGTACTTC. Encoded protein: CSANLATETQYF.

A few counts support this clonotype. The DNA of the CDR3 is TGTGCCAGCAGCTTAAAAGGTGGCGAGCAGTACTTC. Translated: CASSLKGGEQYF. The rearrangement links TRBV11-1 to TRBJ2-7; D is uncertain. CDR3 size: 12 residues. The germline V gene encodes CDR1 SGHAT and CDR2 FQDESV (reference sequence). Trimming took off 2 bases at V and 6 bases at J, with 8 bases between the two ends.

This clonotype has more than one count but fewer than ten. The chain employs TRBV9 and TRBJ1-2, with TRBD1 identical over 7 bases. The V gene end was trimmed by 3 bases and the J gene end by 5 bases; junction bases not matched to a gene: 10. The V gene's germline CDR1 is SGDLS and CDR2 YYNGEE. This CDR3 contains 15 residues. Here the CDR3 DNA reads TGTGCCAGCAGCGGGGGACAGCCTAGCGGTTATGGCTACACCTTC. Its protein product is CASSGGQPSGYGYTF. The variable domain in full, completed from reference TRBV9 and TRBJ1-2, reads DSGVTQTPKHLITATGQRVTLRCSPRSGDLSVYWYQQSLDQGLQFLIQYYNGEERAKGNILERFSAQQFPDLHSELNLSSLELGDSALYFCASSGGQPSGYGYTFGSGTRLTVV.

This clonotype was counted a few times. This rearrangement joins TRBV29-1 to TRBJ2-4, with 11 bases lining up with TRBD2. This CDR3 has 12 residues. The germline V gene has CDR1 SQVTM and CDR2 ANQGSEA. Germline trimming cut 7 bases from V and 8 bases from J; bases unmatched to any gene: 4. CDR3 amino acids: CSAISGRDIQYF. The CDR3 DNA is TGCAGCGCCATTAGCGGGAGGGACATTCAGTACTTC.

This clonotype showed up just a few times. The V and J genes are TRBV6-1 and TRBJ1-1; 7 positions agree with TRBD1. This CDR3 spans 16 amino acids. CDR1 and CDR2 (germline): MNHNS, SASEGT. After removal of 8 bases from V and 3 bases from J, the junction contained 15 bases not matched to a gene. CDR3 amino acids: CASRKPGTAVYTEAFF. Here the CDR3 DNA reads TGTGCCAGCCGGAAACCCGGGACAGCCGTATACACTGAAGCTTTCTTT.

J is TRBJ2-1 and V is TRBV9; the match to TRBD2 covers 12 bases. The end of the DNA aligns better with TRBJ2-7, so the J call may be wrong. The CDR3 covers 16 residues. Germline CDR1 is SGDLS and CDR2 is YYNGEE. CDR3 in DNA: TGTGCCAGCAGCGTAGGCCTAGCGGGAGGGTTTAACGAGCAGTACTTC. It translates to CASSVGLAGGFNEQYF.

This clonotype was counted a few times. This sequence joins TRBV6-6 and TRBJ2-7, with TRBD2 matching over 10 bases. The CDR3 is 14 residues long. Germline V gene sequence: CDR1 MNHNY, CDR2 SVGAGI (reference sequence). The V gene end was trimmed by 5 bases and the J gene end by 6 bases; junction bases not matched to a gene: 7. The DNA for the CDR3 is TGTGCCAGCAGTGTCACTAGCGGGACTGCCGAGCAGTACTTC. It yields the protein CASSVTSGTAEQYF.

The genes are TRBV3-1 and TRBJ2-5; 11 bases align to TRBD1. The J call is in doubt because the DNA end fits TRBJ2-7 better. This CDR3 region has 15 residues. CDR1 and CDR2 (germline): LGHDT, YNNKEL (reference sequence). The CDR3 region has the DNA TGTGCCAGCAGCCACGGGACAGGGGGGACCTACGAGCAGTACTTC. It encodes CASSHGTGGTYEQYF.

This chain links TRBV9 with TRBJ2-5; no reliable D call. Deletions cut 6 bases from V and 1 base from J, with 13 bases between. CDR1 and CDR2 (germline): SGDLS, YYNGEE. CDR3 length equals 14 residues. For the CDR3, the DNA is TGTGCCAGCATTAAGGTCCCTCGCCAAGAGACCCAGTACTTC. Its protein product is CASIKVPRQETQYF.

This clonotype was seen more than once but under ten times. The V call is TRBV2, the J call TRBJ2-5; D uncertain. The J call could be wrong; TRBJ2-7 is a better fit for the DNA end. CDR3 length: 12 amino acids. Germline V gene data show CDR1 as SNHLY and CDR2 as FYNNEI. The CDR3 spells CASSWINYEQYF. CDR3 nucleotide sequence: TGTGCCAGCAGCTGGATCAACTACGAGCAGTACTTC.

The table lists this clonotype with a few counts. The chain links TRBV10-1 to TRBJ2-1, with D perhaps TRBD2 (7 bases). The CDR3 sequence is 15 residues long. Germline V gene lookup returns CDR1 WNHNN and CDR2 SYGVQD (reference sequence). Trimming removed 3 bases at V and 8 bases at J, with 17 bases between. This chain's CDR3 is CASSELAPGADEQFF. CDR3 nucleotides: TGCGCCAGCAGTGAACTAGCGCCAGGGGCTGATGAGCAGTTCTTC.

This clonotype was counted only a few times. CDR3 amino acids: CASGTSTTTGELFF. For the CDR3, the DNA is TGTGCTAGCGGGACTAGCACTACCACCGGGGAGCTGTTTTTT. The chain uses TRBV12-5 and TRBJ2-2; 9 bases line up with TRBD2. The CDR3 loop spans 14 amino acids. Germline-derived CDR1 and CDR2 are LGHNT and FRNRAP. Trimming took 9 bases from V and 4 from J; bases not matched to a gene: 6.

The chain links TRBV5-1 to TRBJ1-4, with TRBD1 matching over 8 bases. This CDR3 is 16 amino acids long. In germline, CDR1 is SGHRS, CDR2 YFSETQ. V dropped 7 bases and J dropped 5; count of bases not matched to a gene: 13. The CDR3 nucleotides read TGCGCCAGCGGGGTTGGTGTCGGACAGGGAAATGAAAAACTGTTTTTT. It translates to CASGVGVGQGNEKLFF. Based on the CDR3 plus reference TRBV5-1 and TRBJ1-4, the full variable domain is KAGVTQTPRYLIKTRGQQVTLSCSPISGHRSVSWYQQTPGQGLQFLFEYFSETQRNKGNFPGRFSGRQFSNSRSEMNVSTLELGDSALYLCASGVGVGQGNEKLFFGSGTQLSVL.

The chain is built from TRBV7-2 and TRBJ2-7; D remains ambiguous. From germline, CDR1 is SGHTA and CDR2 FQGNSA. CDR3 length: 15 residues. The germline V and J ends were trimmed by 0 bases and 4 bases, with 13 bases remaining between them. The CDR3 DNA sequence: TGTGCCAGCAGCTTAGCGCTAATCCCCGGTTACGAGCAGTACTTC. This sequence encodes CASSLALIPGYEQYF.

This clonotype was detected once. V and J are TRBV12-3 or TRBV12-4 and TRBJ1-2; TRBD1 aligns across 9 bases. With V trimmed by 2 bases and J by 1 base, 2 bases remained unmatched. The CDR3 consists of 15 residues. As DNA, the CDR3 is TGTGCCAGCAGTTTATGGACAGGGGTTAACTATGGCTACACCTTC. It is translated as CASSLWTGVNYGYTF.

As for this clonotype: Relative to the germline gene, one junction end is altered; a read error may explain this. The genes are TRBV4-1 and TRBJ1-5; 7 nucleotides align to TRBD1. There are 14 residues in the CDR3. Germline lookup yields CDR1 MGHRA and CDR2 YSYEKL. The CDR3 coding sequence is TGCGCCAGCAGCAAAGAGACAGGGTGGCAGCCCCAGCATTTT. It specifies CASSKETGWQPQHF.

V and J are TRBV27 and TRBJ2-7; possibly TRBD1 for D (7 bases). CDR1 and CDR2 from the germline V gene are MNHEY and SMNVEV (reference sequence). The length of the CDR3 is 15 residues. V gave up 7 bases and J gave up 5 bases, with 21 bases separating them. The CDR3, as DNA: TGTGCCAGCATCCGACGACAGGGAGGATTTCACGAGCAGTACTTC. Translated: CASIRRQGGFHEQYF.

In this sample, this clonotype turned up a few times. The V gene is TRBV27, the J gene TRBJ2-7; D gene ambiguous. The V end was cut by 3 bases, the J end by 3 bases, with 12 bases between. Germline V gene data show CDR1 as MNHEY and CDR2 as SMNVEV (reference sequence). This CDR3 has 14 amino acids. The CDR3 DNA reads TGTGCCAGCAGTTTTGGACGGTTTGGCTACGAGCAGTACTTC. Amino acids: CASSFGRFGYEQYF.